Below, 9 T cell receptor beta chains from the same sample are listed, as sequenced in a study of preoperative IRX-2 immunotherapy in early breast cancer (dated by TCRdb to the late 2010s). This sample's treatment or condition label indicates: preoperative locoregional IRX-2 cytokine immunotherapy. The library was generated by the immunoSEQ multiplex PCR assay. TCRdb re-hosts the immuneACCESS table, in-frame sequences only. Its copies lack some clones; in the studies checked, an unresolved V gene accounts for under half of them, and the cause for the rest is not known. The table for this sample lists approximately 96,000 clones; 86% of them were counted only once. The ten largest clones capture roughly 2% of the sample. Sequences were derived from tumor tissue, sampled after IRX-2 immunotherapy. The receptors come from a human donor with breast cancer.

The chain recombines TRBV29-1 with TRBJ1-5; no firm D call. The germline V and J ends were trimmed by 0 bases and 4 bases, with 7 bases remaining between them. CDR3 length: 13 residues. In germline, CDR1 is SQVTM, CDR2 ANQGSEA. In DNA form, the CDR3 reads TGCAGCGTTGAAGATCTTCCAAATCAGCCCCAGCATTTT. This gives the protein CSVEDLPNQPQHF.

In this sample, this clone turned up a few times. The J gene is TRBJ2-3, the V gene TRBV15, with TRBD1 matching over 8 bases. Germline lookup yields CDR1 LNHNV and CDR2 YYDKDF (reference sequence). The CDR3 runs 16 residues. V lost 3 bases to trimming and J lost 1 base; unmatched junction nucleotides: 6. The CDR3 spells CATSSLDRGGTDTQYF. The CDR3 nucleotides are TGTGCCACCAGCAGCCTCGACAGGGGAGGCACAGATACGCAGTATTTT.

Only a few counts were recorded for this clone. The CDR3 coding sequence is TGTGCCACTCAAAGGGATGATGAGCAGTTCTTC. Its protein is CATQRDDEQFF. The J gene is TRBJ2-1, the V gene TRBV19; no firm D call. Deletions cut 10 bases from V and 8 bases from J, with 12 bases between. The CDR3 contains 11 residues. CDR1 is LNHDA and CDR2 is SQIVND in the germline V gene (reference sequence).

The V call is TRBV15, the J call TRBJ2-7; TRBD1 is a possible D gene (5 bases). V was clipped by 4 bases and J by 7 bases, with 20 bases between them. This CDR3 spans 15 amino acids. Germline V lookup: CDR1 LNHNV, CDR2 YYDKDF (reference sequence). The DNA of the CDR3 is TGTGCCACCAGCATCCGGCGAGAAGATGGGGCAGAGCAGTACTTC. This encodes CATSIRREDGAEQYF.

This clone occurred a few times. This chain's CDR3 is CASSQDLAGVTDTQYF. The CDR3 bases are TGTGCCAGCAGCCAAGACCTAGCGGGGGTGACAGATACGCAGTATTTT. This sequence joins TRBV14 and TRBJ2-3, with 10 bases that match TRBD2. The CDR3 totals 16 residues. Germline assignment: CDR1 SGHDN and CDR2 FVKESK. V lost 0 bases, J lost 3 bases, and 3 bases stayed unmatched.

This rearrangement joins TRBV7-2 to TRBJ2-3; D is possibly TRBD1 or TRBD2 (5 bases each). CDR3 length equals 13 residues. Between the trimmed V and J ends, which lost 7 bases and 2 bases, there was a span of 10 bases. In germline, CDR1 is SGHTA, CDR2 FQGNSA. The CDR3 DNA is TGTGCCAGCACCGGGACCCTCACAGATACGCAGTATTTT. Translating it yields CASTGTLTDTQYF.

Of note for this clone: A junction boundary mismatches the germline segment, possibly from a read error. CDR3 bases: TGCGTCAGCAGGCCGGGACAGGGTTTCGGGGACACTGAAGCTTTCTTT. Its translation is CVSRPGQGFGDTEAFF. J is TRBJ1-1 and V is TRBV5-1; TRBD1 agrees at 9 bases. The CDR3 is made up of 16 amino acids. The germline CDR1 and CDR2 sequences are SGHRS and YFSETQ.

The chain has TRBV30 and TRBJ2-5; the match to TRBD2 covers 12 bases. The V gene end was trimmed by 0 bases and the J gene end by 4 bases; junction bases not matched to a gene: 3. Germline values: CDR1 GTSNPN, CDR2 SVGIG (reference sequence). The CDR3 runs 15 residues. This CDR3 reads CAWSVRLAGVETQYF. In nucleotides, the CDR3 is TGTGCCTGGAGTGTCCGACTAGCGGGGGTAGAGACCCAGTACTTC.

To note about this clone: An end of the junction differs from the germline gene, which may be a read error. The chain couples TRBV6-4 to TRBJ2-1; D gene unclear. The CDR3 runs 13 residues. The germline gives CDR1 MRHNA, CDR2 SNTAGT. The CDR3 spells CAISGRSSYEQFF. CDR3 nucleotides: TGTGCCATCAGTGGACGGTCATCCTATGAGCAGTTCTTC.